These 20 T cell receptor beta chains came from one sample sequenced in a study of T cell responses to AZD1222 COVID-19 vaccine. The method was immunoSEQ multiplex PCR; TCRdb's version includes in-frame clones alone and lacks a portion of them. The sample has 90,000 to 120,000 clones, roughly 87% seen once. The sequences come from peripheral blood, collected on day 0 of MenACWY control vaccination. Receptors originate from an adult in good health.

The rearrangement uses TRBV4-3 and TRBJ1-6; tentative D call: TRBD1 (5 bases). The CDR3 extends over 13 amino acids. Germline V lookup: CDR1 LGHNA, CDR2 YSLEER. V was cut by 0 bases and J by 13 bases, with 10 bases left in between. The CDR3: CASSQEPGLPLHF. The CDR3 DNA sequence: TGCGCCAGCAGCCAAGAACCGGGACTTCCCCTCCACTTT.

V is TRBV7-2 and J is TRBJ1-2; D ambiguous. Germline CDR1 is SGHTA and CDR2 is FQGNSA. The CDR3 consists of 13 residues. With 1 base removed from V and 4 bases from J, the gap between germline ends came to 7 bases. In DNA form, the CDR3 reads TGTGCCAGCAGCTTAGTGGAAGCCTATGGCTACACCTTC. Translating it yields CASSLVEAYGYTF.

V is TRBV7-2 and J is TRBJ1-2; no firm D call. V was trimmed by 1 base and J by 6 bases, leaving 15 bases between them. Germline CDR1 and CDR2: SGHTA and FQGNSA. This CDR3 is built from 15 residues. CDR3 sequence reads: CASSLVGGPWNGYTF. Here the CDR3 DNA reads TGTGCCAGCAGCTTAGTTGGAGGACCCTGGAATGGCTACACCTTC.

The V call is TRBV5-1, the J call TRBJ1-1, with D unclear. This CDR3 is 13 amino acids long. V was clipped by 0 bases and J by 8 bases, with 11 bases between them. Germline values: CDR1 SGHRS, CDR2 YFSETQ. Here the CDR3 DNA reads TGCGCCAGCAGCTTGGCCGTGGGATCGGAAGCTTTCTTT. Protein sequence: CASSLAVGSEAFF. The entire variable domain, with the rest obtained from reference TRBV5-1 and TRBJ1-1, is as follows: KAGVTQTPRYLIKTRGQQVTLSCSPISGHRSVSWYQQTPGQGLQFLFEYFSETQRNKGNFPGRFSGRQFSNSRSEMNVSTLELGDSALYLCASSLAVGSEAFFGQGTRLTVV.

The DNA of the CDR3 is TGTGCCAGCAGCTTGGGCCGCGCCTACGAGCAGTACTTC. This codes for CASSLGRAYEQYF. The chain combines TRBV5-5 with TRBJ2-7; D is undetermined. Germline V CDR1 and CDR2: SGHKS, YYEKEE (reference sequence). The V and J ends lost 0 bases and 2 bases respectively, with 6 bases between them. CDR3 length equals 13 residues. The whole variable domain, remainder taken from reference TRBV5-5 and TRBJ2-7, is DAGVTQSPTHLIKTRGQQVTLRCSPISGHKSVSWYQQVLGQGPQFIFQYYEKEERGRGNFPDRFSARQFPNYSSELNVNALLLGDSALYLCASSLGRAYEQYFGPGTRLTVT.

The chain joins TRBV19 to TRBJ1-1; D might be TRBD1 (6 bases). Trimming removed 3 bases from V and 0 bases from J, with 11 bases in between. Germline lookup yields CDR1 LNHDA and CDR2 SQIVND (reference sequence). This CDR3 has 15 amino acids. CDR3 region: CASSMWTAVNTEAFF. CDR3 coding DNA: TGTGCCAGTAGTATGTGGACAGCCGTGAACACTGAAGCTTTCTTT.

The rearrangement uses TRBV6-5 and TRBJ2-2; TRBD1 matches 8 bases. Germline V lookup: CDR1 MNHEY, CDR2 SVGAGI. Unmatched junction bases numbered 12, after V lost 5 bases and J lost 10 bases. The CDR3 totals 15 residues. As DNA, the CDR3 is TGTGCCAGCAGTCCCCCTGGACAGGGCCCCAAGGAGCTGTTTTTT. The encoded protein is CASSPPGQGPKELFF.

The chain joins TRBV11-1 to TRBJ2-7, with D tentatively TRBD1 or TRBD2 (5 bases each). The CDR3 is made up of 15 amino acids. Germline CDR1 SGHAT, CDR2 FQDESV (reference sequence). Deletions cut 1 base from V and 0 bases from J, with 10 bases between. Here the CDR3 reads CASSLEVGTSYEQYF. In nucleotides, the CDR3 is TGTGCCAGCAGCTTAGAGGTGGGGACCTCCTACGAGCAGTACTTC.

The V call is TRBV2, the J call TRBJ2-5, with 15 positions matching TRBD2. V shed 8 bases and J 7 bases; nucleotides not matched to a gene: 5. The V gene's germline CDR1 is SNHLY and CDR2 FYNNEI. The CDR3 spans 14 residues. The CDR3 spells CASVPGLAGGTQYF. CDR3 coding DNA: TGTGCCAGCGTACCGGGACTAGCGGGGGGGACCCAGTACTTC.

V usage is TRBV19 and J usage is TRBJ2-1; the D is unclear. Germline V gene lookup returns CDR1 LNHDA and CDR2 SQIVND (reference sequence). CDR3 length: 14 residues. V lost 1 base to trimming and J lost 1 base, with 5 bases between them. The CDR3 here is CASSIGLSYNEQFF. DNA for the CDR3: TGTGCCAGTAGTATAGGACTGTCCTACAATGAGCAGTTCTTC.

This chain uses TRBV5-4 with TRBJ2-5, with 12 nucleotides matching TRBD2. V shed 5 bases and J 3 bases; nucleotides not matched to a gene: 5. CDR3 size: 15 residues. Per the germline V gene, CDR1 is SGHNT and CDR2 is YYREEE (reference sequence). The CDR3 DNA reads TGTGCCAGCAGTTCGGGACTAGCGGGCGAAGAGACCCAGTACTTC. Protein sequence: CASSSGLAGEETQYF.

V is TRBV5-1 and J is TRBJ2-1; D possibly matches TRBD1 or TRBD2 (6 bases each). Trimming stripped 2 bases from V and 6 bases from J, with 15 bases between. Germline V lookup: CDR1 SGHRS, CDR2 YFSETQ. This CDR3 is 15 amino acids long. The CDR3 DNA follows: TGCGCCAGCAGCTTTTCTCCAGGGGAGGTCAATGAGCAGTTCTTC. Protein product: CASSFSPGEVNEQFF.

J is TRBJ2-7 and V is TRBV29-1; tentative D call: TRBD2 (6 bases). From germline, CDR1 is SQVTM and CDR2 ANQGSEA. CDR3 length equals 13 residues. V lost 0 bases, J lost 7 bases, and 13 bases lay in between. The CDR3 region has the DNA TGCAGCGTTGAAGAAGGCGGGGTTGGGGAGCAGTACTTC. Residues: CSVEEGGVGEQYF.

The chain recombines TRBV5-1 with TRBJ2-5, with 15 bases matching TRBD2. The CDR3 has 17 amino acids. The ends lost 3 bases at V and 4 bases at J; junction bases unmatched: 7. Germline V gives CDR1 SGHRS, CDR2 YFSETQ. CDR3 DNA sequence: TGCGCCAGCAGCTGGGGACTAGCGGGGGGCTTGGGAGAGACCCAGTACTTC. Translation: CASSWGLAGGLGETQYF.

The V gene is TRBV30, the J gene TRBJ1-2; D gene uncertain. The CDR3 runs to 14 residues. Trimming pared 2 bases from V and 8 bases from J, leaving 18 bases between. Germline CDR1 is GTSNPN and CDR2 is SVGIG (reference sequence). The DNA for the CDR3 is TGTGCCTGGAGTTACTTGACCCGGCAGGTGGGCTACACCTTC. It specifies CAWSYLTRQVGYTF.

The gene calls are TRBV4-1 and TRBJ2-2; TRBD1 might be the D (5 bases). The CDR3 runs 13 residues. Germline V gene lookup returns CDR1 MGHRA and CDR2 YSYEKL. V was clipped by 2 bases and J by 7 bases, with 8 bases between them. Here the CDR3 reads CASSQQGGGELFF. CDR3 nucleotide sequence: TGCGCCAGCAGCCAACAGGGCGGCGGGGAGCTGTTTTTT.

The chain recombines TRBV5-1 with TRBJ1-4, with TRBD1 identical over 8 bases. The V gene's germline CDR1 is SGHRS and CDR2 YFSETQ. The V and J ends lost 4 bases and 4 bases, in that order; junction bases with no gene match: 3. The CDR3 has 14 amino acids. CDR3 loop: CASSPGQGNEKLFF. CDR3 nucleotides: TGCGCCAGCAGCCCCGGACAGGGTAATGAAAAACTGTTTTTT.

This rearrangement joins TRBV5-1 to TRBJ2-2, with TRBD1 as a possible D gene (5 bases). There are 15 residues in the CDR3. Germline V gene lookup returns CDR1 SGHRS and CDR2 YFSETQ. Trimming removed 4 bases at V and 0 bases at J, with 10 bases between. Here the CDR3 DNA reads TGCGCCAGCAGCCTCCTAGGGGCGAACACCGGGGAGCTGTTTTTT. This encodes CASSLLGANTGELFF.

The chain links TRBV29-1 to TRBJ2-2, with 8 bases that match TRBD1. CDR3 size: 13 residues. Trimming cost V 7 bases and J 4 bases; bases outside gene matches: 5. CDR1 SQVTM and CDR2 ANQGSEA come from the germline V gene. The CDR3 DNA sequence: TGCAGCGCCACAGGGGGAGGCACCGGGGAGCTGTTTTTT. It translates to CSATGGGTGELFF.

V and J are TRBV27 and TRBJ2-7; 7 bases are shared with TRBD1. The V and J ends lost 4 bases and 2 bases, in that order; junction bases with no gene match: 2. Germline values: CDR1 MNHEY, CDR2 SMNVEV (reference sequence). This CDR3 is built from 13 residues. As DNA, the CDR3 is TGTGCCAGCAGTTATGGACAGGCCTACGAGCAGTACTTC. Translating it yields CASSYGQAYEQYF.